This T cell receptor beta chain was observed in a study of control samples from healthy donors and cancer patients. V gave up 3 bases and J gave up 6 bases; unmatched junction bases: 4. The CDR3 is made up of 13 amino acids. CDR1 and CDR2 (germline): MNHEY, SMNVEV (reference sequence). This clone was observed once. Generated by immunoSEQ multiplex PCR, the TCRdb table keeps only in-frame clones and is missing some. The sample has 140,000 to 150,000 clones, more than 85% seen once. The TCR sequence derives from a man aged 25 to 45 in good health. This chain links TRBV27 with TRBJ1-1; 7 bases line up with TRBD1. The sample comprised blood. The CDR3 reads CASSLSGGAEAFF. CDR3 coding DNA: TGTGCCAGCAGTTTGTCAGGGGGGGCTGAAGCTTTCTTT.